Shown below are 21 T cell receptor beta chains from a single sample sequenced in a study of regulatory T cells in long-lasting Graves disease. As for time point: persistent/refractory GD, antithyroid drugs over 5 years with positive TRAb. PBMC-derived RNA was used for the TCR library. Arm-PCR with iRepertoire HTBI primers amplified the CDR3 regions for these TCR beta libraries. TCRdb re-called the multiplex PCR reads through MiXCR, storing one row per CDR3 protein. The sample gives under 450,000 distinct CDR3 sequences, 20% to 25% of which show up once; approximately 28% is in the top ten. The material sequenced was peripheral blood mononuclear cells (PBMCs), taken when the disease was refractory, from a patient treated with antithyroid drugs. These receptors came from a woman aged 40 to 50 with Graves disease.

This clonotype has a count of ten or more. The chain recombines TRBV7-2 with TRBJ2-7; possibly TRBD1 or TRBD2 for D (5 bases each). CDR3 length: 15 residues. CDR1 SGHTA and CDR2 FQGNSA come from the germline V gene. V gave up 4 bases and J gave up 5 bases, with 18 bases separating them. The CDR3 sequence is CASSSTTAGIHEQYF. CDR3 sequence (DNA): TGTGCCAGCAGCTCGACTACCGCAGGGATACACGAGCAGTACTTC.

This clonotype was seen a handful of times. The CDR3 DNA reads TGTGCCTGTGCTAGCCTAGACGACACCGGGGAGCTGTTTTTT. Its protein is CACASLDDTGELFF. This sequence joins TRBV30 and TRBJ2-2; a possible D gene is TRBD2 (5 bases). Germline-derived CDR1 and CDR2 are GTSNPN and SVGIG (reference sequence). This CDR3 is 14 amino acids long. Trimming removed 6 bases at V and 3 bases at J, with 14 bases between.

This clonotype was found many times. CDR3 in amino acids: CASSWDREYYEQYF. The CDR3 DNA sequence: TGCGCCAGCAGCTGGGACAGAGAGTACTACGAGCAGTACTTC. The chain carries TRBV5-1 and TRBJ2-7; 7 bases match TRBD1. In germline, CDR1 is SGHRS, CDR2 YFSETQ. The CDR3 is made up of 14 amino acids. J was trimmed by 3 bases and V by 3 bases; bases with no gene match: 6. The full variable domain, with the rest looked up from reference TRBV5-1 and TRBJ2-7, is KAGVTQTPRYLIKTRGQQVTLSCSPISGHRSVSWYQQTPGQGLQFLFEYFSETQRNKGNFPGRFSGRQFSNSRSEMNVSTLELGDSALYLCASSWDREYYEQYFGPGTRLTVT.

The V gene is TRBV5-1, the J gene TRBJ1-1; the D gene is possibly TRBD1 (5 bases). Germline V gives CDR1 SGHRS, CDR2 YFSETQ. This CDR3 region has 16 residues. Between the trimmed V and J ends, which lost 0 bases and 0 bases, there was a span of 12 bases. CDR3 bases: TGCGCCAGCAGCTTGGTTGCGGGACCCTTGAACACTGAAGCTTTCTTT. Translating it yields CASSLVAGPLNTEAFF.

This chain connects TRBV20-1 to TRBJ1-1, with D possibly being TRBD1 (6 bases). The CDR3 extends over 11 amino acids. From germline, CDR1 is DFQATT and CDR2 SNEGSKA (reference sequence). The V end was cut by 4 bases, the J end by 3 bases, with 6 bases between. The CDR3 loop is CSANRDTEAFF. CDR3 DNA sequence: TGCAGTGCTAACAGGGACACTGAAGCTTTCTTT.

The V call is TRBV6-5, the J call TRBJ1-1, with D unresolved. There are 16 residues in the CDR3. Trimming removed 0 bases at V and 0 bases at J, with 11 bases between. CDR1 MNHEY and CDR2 SVGAGI come from the germline V gene. The CDR3 region has the DNA TGTGCCAGCAGTTACTCGGTTAGACCGCTGAACACTGAAGCTTTCTTT. It yields the protein CASSYSVRPLNTEAFF.

This clonotype was found many times. The rearrangement uses TRBV11-2 and TRBJ1-1; no definite D call. Deletions cut 4 bases from V and 3 bases from J, with 9 bases between. The germline V gene encodes CDR1 SGHAT and CDR2 FQNNGV. The CDR3 extends over 13 amino acids. DNA of the CDR3: TGTGCCAGCAGCTCGAGTGGGTACACTGAAGCTTTCTTT. It translates to CASSSSGYTEAFF.

This clonotype has a count of ten or more. This chain links TRBV2 with TRBJ2-7; TRBD1 matches at 8 bases. Losses at the gene ends were 4 bases for V and 1 base for J; bases not matched to a gene: 3. The CDR3 is 14 residues long. CDR1 is SNHLY, CDR2 FYNNEI, per germline. The chain's CDR3 is CASSAGGASYEQYF. The CDR3 nucleotides read TGTGCCAGCAGTGCAGGGGGCGCTTCCTACGAGCAGTACTTC. The complete variable domain, with remaining parts taken from reference TRBV2 and TRBJ2-7, reads EPEVTQTPSHQVTQMGQEVILRCVPISNHLYFYWYRQILGQKVEFLVSFYNNEISEKSEIFDDQFSVERPDGSNFTLKIRSTKLEDSAMYFCASSAGGASYEQYFGPGTRLTVT.

This clonotype was recorded many times. The chain has TRBV11-2 and TRBJ1-2, with TRBD1 matching over 10 bases. The CDR3 loop spans 17 amino acids. CDR1 SGHAT and CDR2 FQNNGV come from the germline V gene. Germline trimming cut 5 bases from V and 0 bases from J; bases unmatched to any gene: 9. DNA for the CDR3: TGTGCCAGCAGCCCCTGGACAGGGGGAGATTCTAACTATGGCTACACCTTC. Translating it yields CASSPWTGGDSNYGYTF.

As regards this clonotype: The conserved phenylalanine or tryptophan normally closing the CDR3 is absent here, so this likely arose from a read error. The genes are TRBV29-1 and TRBJ1-2; 7 nucleotides agree with TRBD1. CDR3 length equals 15 residues. The V segment lost 0 bases and the J segment 4 bases; nucleotides outside the gene matches: 8. The V gene's germline CDR1 is SQVTM and CDR2 ANQGSEA. The CDR3 sequence is CSVEDWGQSGYGYTL. DNA of the CDR3: TGCAGCGTTGAAGATTGGGGACAGTCTGGCTATGGCTACACCCTC.

The rearrangement links TRBV28 to TRBJ2-6; D is unclear. The CDR3 totals 16 residues. V lost 6 bases, J lost 0 bases, and 12 bases lay in between. Per germline, CDR1 MDHEN and CDR2 SYDVKM. The CDR3 loop reads CASRPLAASGANVLTF. CDR3 nucleotides: TGTGCCAGCAGACCCCTTGCCGCCTCTGGGGCCAACGTCCTGACTTTC.

This clonotype has only a few counts. This chain links TRBV19 with TRBJ2-5; either TRBD1 or TRBD2 may supply D (5 bases each). Germline V lookup: CDR1 LNHDA, CDR2 SQIVND (reference sequence). V lost 5 bases and J lost 0, with 16 bases in between. The CDR3 length is 16 residues. CDR3 protein: CASSVRGRPYQETQYF. The CDR3 DNA follows: TGTGCCAGTAGTGTGAGGGGACGACCGTACCAAGAGACCCAGTACTTC.

There are a few counts of this clonotype. V gene TRBV28 combines with J gene TRBJ2-1; TRBD2 agrees at 7 bases. This CDR3 comprises 17 residues. Germline V gene sequence: CDR1 MDHEN, CDR2 SYDVKM. V trimming: 9 bases; J trimming: 4 bases; junction bases outside the gene matches: 18. The CDR3 protein is CASSPLMGTTSYNEQFF. The CDR3, as DNA: TGTGCCAGTTCACCTCTTATGGGGACTACCAGTTACAATGAGCAGTTCTTC.

This clonotype was seen more than once but under ten times. The V call is TRBV24-1, the J call TRBJ1-2; a weak D match, TRBD1 (6 bases). Trimming cost V 4 bases and J 5 bases, with 13 bases left between them. The CDR3 has 14 residues. CDR1 and CDR2 (germline): KGHDR, SFDVKD. CDR3 in DNA: TGTGCCACCAGTGACCCGACAGGCCGATATGGCTACACCTTC. Translation: CATSDPTGRYGYTF.

This clonotype was seen once. A much larger clone differs from this one at a single base, so this may be a read error. The V and J genes are TRBV6-5 and TRBJ2-7, with 10 bases lining up with TRBD2. The CDR3 has 15 residues. Germline V lookup: CDR1 MNHEY, CDR2 SVGAGI. Unmatched junction bases numbered 2, after V lost 0 bases and J lost 3 bases. The CDR3 nucleotides read TGTGCCAGCAGTTACTCGCCTAGCGGGAGCTACGAGCAGTACTTC. It yields the protein CASSYSPSGSYEQYF.

Many counts were recorded for this clonotype. CDR3 region: CASSLGRDEQYF. CDR3 coding DNA: TGTGCCAGCAGTTTAGGAAGGGACGAGCAGTACTTC. J is TRBJ2-7 and V is TRBV28, with unresolved D. The CDR3 consists of 12 residues. Germline CDR1 MDHEN, CDR2 SYDVKM. V lost 2 bases and J lost 5, with 7 bases in between.

There are a few counts of this clonotype. The chain recombines TRBV19 with TRBJ1-5; D is unclear. Trimming cost V 3 bases and J 6 bases, with 9 bases left between them. Germline lookup yields CDR1 LNHDA and CDR2 SQIVND (reference sequence). CDR3 length equals 13 residues. In nucleotides, the CDR3 is TGTGCCAGTAGTATCGTCGGTGTTCAGCCCCAGCATTTT. Translating it yields CASSIVGVQPQHF.

Worth noting for this clonotype: Just one base apart from a much larger clone, this may be a read error. Here the CDR3 reads CASRRRVGETQYF. The CDR3, as DNA: TGTGCCAGCAGACGACGAGTAGGAGAGACCCAGTACTTC. This chain links TRBV3-1 with TRBJ2-5; D is undetermined. In germline, CDR1 is LGHDT, CDR2 YNNKEL (reference sequence). With 6 bases removed from V and 4 bases from J, the gap between germline ends came to 12 bases. The CDR3 covers 13 residues.

The chain uses TRBV20-1 and TRBJ1-1, with 7 positions matching TRBD1. Per germline, CDR1 DFQATT and CDR2 SNEGSKA (reference sequence). Trimming took 2 bases from V and 5 from J; bases not matched to a gene: 5. The CDR3 is made up of 13 amino acids. This CDR3 is CSARPSGQTEAFF. The DNA for the CDR3 is TGCAGTGCTAGACCCTCGGGACAGACTGAAGCTTTCTTT.

The chain recombines TRBV27 with TRBJ2-2; D is perhaps TRBD1 (6 bases). V was cut by 5 bases and J by 7 bases, with 14 bases left in between. The CDR3 extends over 14 amino acids. The germline CDR1 and CDR2 sequences are MNHEY and SMNVEV (reference sequence). The CDR3 sequence: CASSALSGVGELFF. The CDR3 DNA reads TGTGCCAGCAGTGCCCTCTCAGGGGTCGGGGAGCTGTTTTTT.

In its sample, this clonotype was seen a few times. The chain uses TRBV19 and TRBJ1-1; possibly TRBD1 for D (5 bases). The CDR3 totals 14 residues. The V gene lost 3 bases and the J gene lost 1 base, with 9 bases spanning the gap. Germline loops: CDR1 LNHDA, CDR2 SQIVND (reference sequence). CDR3 sequence (DNA): TGTGCCAGTAGTATCTGGGACGAGAACACTGAAGCTTTCTTT. This sequence encodes CASSIWDENTEAFF.